Below, one T cell receptor (beta chain) is given with its context. This clone has just a few counts. The antigen it binds to is not known. It has no much larger one-base neighbor in the sample; base qualities were not kept. This sample was included in a study of OX40 agonist ivuxolimab in advanced cancers. Background for the entire study: Ivuxolimab, which targeted the costimulatory receptor OX40 (CD134), was an agonistic, fully human IgG2 monoclonal antibody. Intravenous ivuxolimab was administered to patients every 2 weeks at six dose levels: 0.01, 0.1, 0.3, 1.5, 3 and 10 mg/kg. Among the roughly 52 dose-escalation patients, about 19 had hepatocellular carcinoma, roughly 15 melanoma, 9 renal cell carcinoma and 9 head and neck cancer. A male proportion of 70% to 90% and a mean age of around 60 years, ranging from about 23 to 90, were recorded for the dose-escalation cohort. Patients were allowed to have had prior anti-PD-1, anti-PD-L1 or anti-CTLA-4 therapy, and approximately 43% of the dose-escalation patients had previously received checkpoint inhibitors. Three dose-escalation patients achieved partial responses, one with hepatocellular carcinoma and two with cutaneous melanoma. Peripheral TCRbeta sequencing aimed to test whether ivuxolimab altered TCR sequence diversity and caused clonal T-cell expansion. The paper reports the monotherapy dose-escalation portion (N of about 50 patients) of the phase I ivuxolimab trial.

Results and caveats for the whole study, not just this receptor: Low levels of normalized T-cell clonal expansion were also shown by some nonresponding patients. At doses of 0.1 to 3.0 mg/kg, clonal expansion of both CD4+ and CD8+ T cells in blood was seen between baseline and week 6. Which antigens the clonally expanded peripheral T cells were specific for was not determined. In the 0.1-3.0 mg/kg groups, partial responders had among the lowest normalized peripheral clonal expansion, particularly in CD8+ T cells. After ivuxolimab, CD8+ T cells had more expanded clones than CD4+ T cells on average.

The germline V gene encodes CDR1 LNHNV and CDR2 YYDKDF (reference sequence). The CDR3 runs 15 amino acids, cysteine and phenylalanine included. CDR3 DNA only is kept here, 45 bases in frame from base 1. V is pared back by 0 bases and J by 6 bases, with 12 bases lying between the germline termini. Genomic DNA was isolated from the sorted cells so that the TCRbeta CDR3 region could be sequenced. The immunoSEQ Assay was used to sequence the TCRbeta CDR3 regions. TCRdb obtained this table from immuneACCESS and retained in-frame rearrangements with V and J assigned. These tables miss some clones; where compared with another copy, unresolved V genes account for less than half of the shortfall, and the remainder is unexplained. For this sample there are 45,000 to 60,000 clones; 65% to 85% appear just once. The biggest ten clones account for 3% to 3.5% of the sample. The trial excluded patients who had a history of autoimmune disease or were on systemic immunosuppression. Peripheral blood for TCR sequencing was collected from all dose cohorts at baseline, on cycle 4 day 1, and on cycle 7 day 1. The samples were drawn from a first-in-human, open-label, multicenter phase I dose-escalation trial of ivuxolimab. Adults with locally advanced or metastatic melanoma, renal cell carcinoma, hepatocellular carcinoma or head and neck squamous cell carcinoma were enrolled in the trial. Before TCR sequencing, CD4+ T cells and CD8+ T cells from peripheral blood were sorted into separate populations.

The source is an adult with an advanced solid tumor such as melanoma, head and neck, liver or kidney cancer. Recombination joined TRBV15 with TRBJ2-1, with no confident D gene call. The sample consisted of CD4+ or CD8+ T cells sorted from blood, taken in a trial of the OX40 agonist ivuxolimab. The CDR3 amino acid sequence is: CATSRDGAYVNEQFF. The DNA sequence reads TGTGCCACCAGCAGAGACGGCGCCTACGTCAATGAGCAGTTCTTC.